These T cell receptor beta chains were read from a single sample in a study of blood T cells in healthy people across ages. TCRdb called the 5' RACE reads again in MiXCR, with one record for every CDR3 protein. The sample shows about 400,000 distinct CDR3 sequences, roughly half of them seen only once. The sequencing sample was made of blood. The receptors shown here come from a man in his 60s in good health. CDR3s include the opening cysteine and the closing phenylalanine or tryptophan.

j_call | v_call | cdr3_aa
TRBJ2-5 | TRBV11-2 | CASIQGLAGANEQYF
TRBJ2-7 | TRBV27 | CASSLKGNYEQYF
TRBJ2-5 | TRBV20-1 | CSAGNQETQYF
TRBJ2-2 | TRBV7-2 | CASTQGLYTGELFF
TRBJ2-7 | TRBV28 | CASSSTGTASYEQYF
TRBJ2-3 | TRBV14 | CASRRASGGASQYF
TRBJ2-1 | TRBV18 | CASSPRTKGPLDEQFF
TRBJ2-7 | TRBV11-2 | CASSLDRTYEQYF
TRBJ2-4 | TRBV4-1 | CASSQDTVPGEQYF
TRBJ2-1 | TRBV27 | CASSVRDLGEQFF
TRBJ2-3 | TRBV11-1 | CASSHALGQAKTSTDTQYF
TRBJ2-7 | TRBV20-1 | CSAARGGGYEQYF
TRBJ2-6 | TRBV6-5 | CASSYAFTGANVLTF
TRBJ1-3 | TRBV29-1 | CSVITGSNSGNTIYF
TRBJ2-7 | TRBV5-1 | CASSSGTGVQYF
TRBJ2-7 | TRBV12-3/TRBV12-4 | CASRPTGSSYEQYF
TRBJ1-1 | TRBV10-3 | CAISGTGDTEAFF
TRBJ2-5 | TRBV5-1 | CASSLQGDQETQYF
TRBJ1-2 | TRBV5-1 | CASSPTTGNYGHTF
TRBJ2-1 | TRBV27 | CASSPGAGGWGEQFF
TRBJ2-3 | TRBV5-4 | CASSPGGRVPDTQYF
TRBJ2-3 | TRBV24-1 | CATSPPSGTDTQYF
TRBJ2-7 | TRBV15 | CATSARTDFSYEQYF
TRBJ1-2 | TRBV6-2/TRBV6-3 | CASSYSTLDSSYGYTF
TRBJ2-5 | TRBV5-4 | CASSPDSGQETQYF
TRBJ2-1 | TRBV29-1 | CSVGASNEQFF
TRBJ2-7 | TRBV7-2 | CASSLTRDELYF
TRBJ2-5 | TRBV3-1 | CASSQGLGGRTETQYF
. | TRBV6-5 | CASSYSPGRQDEQYF
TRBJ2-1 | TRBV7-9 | CASSPFSGGMNQQFF
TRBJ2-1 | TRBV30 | CAWARTSGLPGNEQFF
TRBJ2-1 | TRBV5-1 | CASSFLGTENNEQFF
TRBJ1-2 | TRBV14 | CASSPERGWGANYGYTF
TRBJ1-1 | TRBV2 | CASSPDGRVAEAFF
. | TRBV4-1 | CASSPGAPSEQYF
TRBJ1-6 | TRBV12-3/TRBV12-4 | CASGSGTANSPLHF
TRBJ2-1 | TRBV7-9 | CASSFTSGFYNEQFF
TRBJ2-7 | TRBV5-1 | CASSLAGGATTYEQYF
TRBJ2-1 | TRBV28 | CASSLDSGTQFF
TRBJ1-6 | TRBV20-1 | CSAKSQLAQVSPLHF
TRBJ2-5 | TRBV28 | CASSLIGGETQYF
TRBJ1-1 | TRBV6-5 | CASSPQGWAEAFF
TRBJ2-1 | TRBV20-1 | CSASPLAAGSYNEQFF
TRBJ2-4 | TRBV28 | CASTPWGRGRTKNIQYF
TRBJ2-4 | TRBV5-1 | CASSLRGENIQYF
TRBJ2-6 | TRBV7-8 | CASSLVRGPSGANVLTF
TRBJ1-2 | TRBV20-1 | CSASSPAGGYTF
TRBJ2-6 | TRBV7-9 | CASTRDSSSSGANVLTF
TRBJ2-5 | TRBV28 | CASSGVGKAQETQYF
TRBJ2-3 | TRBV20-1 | CSARLAGDLTDTQYF
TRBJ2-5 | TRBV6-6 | CASTPGGVRQETQYF
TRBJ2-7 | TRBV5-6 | CASSVRNEQYF
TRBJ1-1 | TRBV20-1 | CSARDPAQGTNTEAFF
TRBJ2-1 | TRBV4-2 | CASSPADGSVEQFF
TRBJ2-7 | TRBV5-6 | CASSSRRTDYEQYF
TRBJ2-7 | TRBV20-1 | CSARPSNHPYEQYF
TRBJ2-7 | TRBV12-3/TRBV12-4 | CASSSTRDRSPYEQYF
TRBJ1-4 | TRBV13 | CASSFRGMGTRQINEKLFF
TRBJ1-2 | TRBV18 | CTSSPREVSYGYTF
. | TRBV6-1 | CASGGRDGTVHAYEQYF